This TCR beta chain was observed in a study of blood T cell repertoires in COVID-19 (TCRdb year 2020). With regard to the full study: The collaborator samples originated in the United States, Italy and Spain and spanned the acute and convalescent phases of COVID-19. The prospective study material was composed of cDNA or gDNA derived from T cells, B-cell-depleted T cells, or PBMCs. Subjects who had been exposed to COVID-19, were actively infected with it, or had recovered from it provided the deeply sampled blood TCRbeta repertoires that made up the dataset. The repertoires were released in a freely available public database intended as a resource for research on the immune response to SARS-CoV-2. Samples were obtained from the ongoing ImmuneRACE study (first 160 participants) and from 1,200 or so subjects provided by 6 global collaborators. Nearly every sample came with metadata listing a de-identified subject ID, COVID-19 status, age in years and sex. HLA class I and class II types, where available, came from metadata supplied by the sample provider rather than from assay-based typing. What the study reported, not specific to this receptor: Clinical and demographic metadata were provided uncurated, with the amount varying by source and participant.

A second Seattle source provided samples from volunteer blood donors who had recovered from COVID-19. Collaborating institutions collected whole blood in K2EDTA tubes following their own protocols. For TCRbeta analysis, collaborators shipped samples in one of three forms: frozen whole blood, isolated PBMCs, or DNA extracted from either of those sample types. The immunoSEQ Assay, a bias-controlled multiplex PCR, was used to amplify TCRbeta CDR3 regions from genomic DNA. On the authors' methods: The number of nucleated cells in each sample was estimated by amplification of reference gene primers within the assay. To quantify the absolute abundance of each unique TCRbeta CDR3 rearrangement, sequence reads were collapsed and filtered. For each sample, productive Simpson clonality was calculated by taking the square root of Simpson's diversity index across productive rearrangements. TCRdb carries this immuneACCESS record with in-frame sequences only. Its versions omit some clonotypes, under half of them owing to an unresolved V gene in the studies checked, with the rest unexplained. Clone size and V and J calls were adopted from that table, with D and trimming inferred from the DNA. Within this sample are roughly 200,000 clones, with around nine tenths of them counted one time only. About 12% of the sample goes to the ten largest clones.

Its CDR3 holds 15 amino acids, cysteine through phenylalanine. Solely the CDR3 DNA is kept, with 45 bases framed from the first base. V is reduced by 3 bases and J by 2 bases, leaving a spacing of 16 bases between them. Via the germline V gene (reference sequence), CDR1 is DFQATT and CDR2 SNEGSKA. Details on this clone: The antigen this receptor binds is unknown. No clone much larger than this one lies a single base away; base qualities are absent.

This sequence was found in a woman between 18 and 29 years old who had recovered from COVID-19. Specimen: peripheral blood. The rearrangement combines TRBV20-1 with TRBJ1-1, with the D gene call left open. The CDR3 protein: CSASTTGFPNTEAFF. The nucleotide sequence is given as TGCAGTGCTAGTACGACCGGGTTCCCTAACACTGAAGCTTTCTTT.